Presented here are 32 T cell receptor beta chains from one specimen sequenced in a study of metastatic and nonmetastatic thyroid tumors. There were no patients who had received any treatment before thyroid surgery. MiXCR was used by TCRdb to re-call the PCR reads. This table has some 41,000 clones, over 25% appearing once. Material for sequencing was blood. Every receptor here comes from a male donor with papillary thyroid cancer or a benign thyroid nodule (not recorded which). Some clones in this sample may be carry-over from other donors' samples.

Notes on this clone: The germline gene is not matched at one end of the junction; a read error may be the cause. This rearrangement joins TRBV3-1 to TRBJ2-2, with D possibly matching TRBD2 (6 bases). This CDR3 region has 17 residues. The germline gives CDR1 LGHDT, CDR2 YNNKEL (reference sequence). CDR3 bases: TGTGCCAGCAGTCAAGGTAGCGGCTGCCCAAACACCGGGGAGCTGTTTTTT. Translation: CASSQGSGCPNTGELFF.

On this clone: A read error may produce the germline difference seen at one junction end. The chain recombines TRBV12-3 or TRBV12-4 with TRBJ1-2, with 7 bases identical to TRBD1. The CDR3 loop spans 14 amino acids. This chain's CDR3 is CASRSQGGAVGCTF. DNA for the CDR3: TGTGCCAGCCGTTCCCAGGGGGGGGCTGTTGGCTGCACCTTC.

At least ten counts were recorded for this clone. The J gene is TRBJ1-6, the V gene TRBV4-1, with D perhaps TRBD1 (5 bases). This CDR3 region has 14 residues. CDR1 is MGHRA, CDR2 YSYEKL, per germline. V lost 4 bases to trimming and J lost 9 bases, with 13 bases between them. The CDR3 bases are TGCGCCAGCAGCCCCCGGGACTCCCCTTCACCCCTCCACTTT. Its protein product is CASSPRDSPSPLHF.

This clone ranks as medium-sized. The chain links TRBV6-6 to TRBJ1-2, with no clear D. Trimming removed 2 bases from V and 6 bases from J, with 13 bases in between. Germline assignment: CDR1 MNHNY and CDR2 SVGAGI (reference sequence). The length of the CDR3 is 14 residues. The CDR3: CASSYLGITNGYTF. CDR3 DNA sequence: TGTGCCAGCAGTTACCTTGGGATAACTAATGGCTACACCTTC.

The CDR3 DNA sequence: TGTGCCAGCAGCTTTGGGACAGGGGCTGGAAACACCATATATTTT. Amino acids: CASSFGTGAGNTIYF. V and J are TRBV7-2 and TRBJ1-3; 10 nucleotides agree with TRBD1. J was trimmed by 2 bases and V by 3 bases; bases with no gene match: 1. The germline gives CDR1 SGHTA, CDR2 FQGNSA. The CDR3 runs 15 residues.

This clone appeared many times. J is TRBJ2-1 and V is TRBV12-3 or TRBV12-4; D is unresolved. V lost 3 bases, J lost 5 bases, and 11 bases lay in between. The CDR3 is 14 residues long. The CDR3 DNA reads TGTGCCAGCAGTTTTTTGGGAAACGACAATGAGCAGTTCTTC. Translation gives CASSFLGNDNEQFF.

This clone has ten or more counts. V and J are TRBV6-1 and TRBJ2-5; 11 nucleotides align to TRBD1. V lost 7 bases to trimming and J lost 4 bases; unmatched junction nucleotides: 8. Germline-derived CDR1 and CDR2 are MNHNS and SASEGT. The CDR3 spans 15 residues. The CDR3 here is CASTPWDRGGETQYF. The DNA of the CDR3 is TGTGCCAGCACCCCCTGGGACAGGGGGGGAGAGACCCAGTACTTC.

At least ten counts were recorded for this clone. The rearrangement joins TRBV11-2 to TRBJ2-2; TRBD1 matches 7 bases. Trimming at V came to 5 bases and at J to 6 bases, leaving 15 bases not matched to a gene. The CDR3 contains 17 residues. Germline V lookup: CDR1 SGHAT, CDR2 FQNNGV. In nucleotides, the CDR3 is TGTGCCAGCAGCCGGACAATACAGGGGACGGGTTCCGGGGAGCTGTTTTTT. Its protein product is CASSRTIQGTGSGELFF.

Notes on this clone: One junction end does not reproduce the germline sequence, and a read error may be involved. Within the sample, other DNA sequences also encode this same CDR3. This chain links TRBV13 with TRBJ2-3; 12 positions match TRBD2. The CDR3 totals 19 residues. Germline V CDR1 and CDR2: PRHDT, FYEKMQ (reference sequence). The DNA for the CDR3 is TGTGCCCGCAGCGCACCGGGACTAGCGGGCCCCCTGGGGACAGATACGCAGTATTTT. This translates into CARSAPGLAGPLGTDTQYF.

This clone was observed many times. V usage is TRBV19 and J usage is TRBJ1-5; 9 positions match TRBD1. From germline, CDR1 is LNHDA and CDR2 SQIVND (reference sequence). The CDR3 is 17 amino acids. V trimming: 1 base; J trimming: 3 bases; junction bases outside the gene matches: 7. The chain's CDR3 is CASSIVRGTGNNQPQHF. The CDR3 coding sequence is TGTGCCAGTAGTATAGTTCGTGGGACAGGGAACAATCAGCCCCAGCATTTT.

This clone was counted many times. This chain uses TRBV2 with TRBJ1-2; 8 bases are a match to TRBD1. The CDR3 is 16 residues long. Germline loops: CDR1 SNHLY, CDR2 FYNNEI. J lost 2 bases, V lost 7 bases, and 12 bases had no gene match. The CDR3 here is CASKTDRAKHNYGYTF. In nucleotides, the CDR3 is TGTGCCAGCAAAACGGACAGGGCCAAACACAACTATGGCTACACCTTC.

This chain uses TRBV2 with TRBJ2-7; D not resolved. Trimming pared 7 bases from V and 3 bases from J, leaving 16 bases between. This CDR3 spans 14 amino acids. Germline V lookup: CDR1 SNHLY, CDR2 FYNNEI. The CDR3 is CASTPPCGIYEQYF. The CDR3, as DNA: TGTGCCAGCACCCCGCCCTGCGGAATCTACGAGCAGTACTTC.

The V and J genes are TRBV6-1 and TRBJ2-7; TRBD2 aligns across 7 bases. This CDR3 spans 13 amino acids. CDR1 MNHNS and CDR2 SASEGT come from the germline V gene. The junction had 13 bases not matched to a gene; V was cut back by 8 bases and J by 9 bases. This CDR3 is CASGVGSPGGQYF. The DNA for the CDR3 is TGTGCCAGCGGTGTAGGCAGCCCGGGGGGGCAGTACTTC.

J is TRBJ2-1 and V is TRBV20-1, with 14 bases aligning to TRBD2. CDR3 size: 18 residues. The trim removed 1 base at V and 0 bases at J, leaving 5 bases unmatched. The germline CDR1 and CDR2 sequences are DFQATT and SNEGSKA (reference sequence). Here the CDR3 reads CSARGTSGRYDSYNEQFF. The CDR3 nucleotides read TGCAGTGCTAGAGGGACTAGCGGGAGGTATGACTCCTACAATGAGCAGTTCTTC.

In its sample, this clone is medium-sized. Other DNA sequences in the same sample also yield this CDR3. The V and J genes are TRBV28 and TRBJ1-6, with D maybe TRBD1 (5 bases). The V gene lost 9 bases and the J gene lost 7 bases, with 7 bases spanning the gap. This CDR3 is built from 11 residues. Looked up from germline, CDR1 is MDHEN and CDR2 is SYDVKM. This CDR3 reads CARGGNSPLHF. DNA for the CDR3: TGTGCCAGGGGGGGGAATTCACCCCTCCACTTT.

The chain joins TRBV18 to TRBJ2-1, with D perhaps matching TRBD1 (5 bases). Trimming pared 0 bases from V and 3 bases from J, leaving 12 bases between. CDR1 and CDR2 (germline): KGHSH, LQKENI. This CDR3 comprises 16 residues. CDR3 DNA: TGTGCCAGCTCACCACCGGGGCAGTGGGTCTACAATGAGCAGTTCTTC. Translated, it gives CASSPPGQWVYNEQFF.

This chain connects TRBV20-1 to TRBJ2-2; a possible D gene is TRBD1 (6 bases). The CDR3 has 16 amino acids. V lost 6 bases, J lost 4 bases, and 21 bases lay in between. Per germline, CDR1 DFQATT and CDR2 SNEGSKA (reference sequence). The CDR3 DNA reads TGCAGTGCCTCAGGTCCCGGGACATGGGTCACCGGGGAGCTGTTTTTT. It is translated as CSASGPGTWVTGELFF.

This clone was seen many times. V gene TRBV28 combines with J gene TRBJ1-5, with 9 positions matching TRBD1. Germline CDR1 is MDHEN and CDR2 is SYDVKM. This CDR3 is built from 19 residues. V dropped 5 bases and J dropped 0; count of bases not matched to a gene: 14. In DNA, the CDR3 is TGTGCCAGCAGTCCACAGGGACAGGGCCCCGAATATAGCAATCAGCCCCAGCATTTT. This encodes CASSPQGQGPEYSNQPQHF.

This chain connects TRBV18 to TRBJ2-1, with 8 positions matching TRBD2. Germline trimming cut 1 base from V and 2 bases from J; bases unmatched to any gene: 7. CDR3 length: 17 amino acids. Germline V gene lookup returns CDR1 KGHSH and CDR2 LQKENI. Here the CDR3 reads CASSPLATGGPYNEQFF. CDR3 DNA: TGTGCCAGCTCACCACTTGCGACGGGAGGGCCCTACAATGAGCAGTTCTTC.

The genes are TRBV4-1 and TRBJ2-5, with 11 bases identical to TRBD1. The germline CDR1 and CDR2 sequences are MGHRA and YSYEKL. CDR3 length: 17 residues. V dropped 5 bases and J dropped 4; count of bases not matched to a gene: 12. The DNA for the CDR3 is TGCGCCAGCAGCGTACGGTCCGGACAGGGGGCGTTAGAGACCCAGTACTTC. This gives the protein CASSVRSGQGALETQYF.

Ten or more counts support this clone. The CDR3 here is CASSQGRTNTEAFF. CDR3 in DNA: TGCGCCAGCAGCCAAGGTCGAACGAACACTGAAGCTTTCTTT. The rearrangement uses TRBV4-1 and TRBJ1-1; D gene unclear. CDR1 and CDR2 (germline): MGHRA, YSYEKL. V shed 1 base and J shed 1 base, with 7 bases lying between them. CDR3 length: 14 residues.

This chain connects TRBV7-9 to TRBJ2-7, with 11 bases aligning to TRBD1. The germline CDR1 and CDR2 sequences are SEHNR and FQNEAQ (reference sequence). With 5 bases clipped from V and 3 bases from J, the junction kept 3 bases outside the gene matches. This CDR3 is built from 14 residues. The chain's CDR3 is CASSRGTGGYEQYF. CDR3 nucleotide sequence: TGTGCCAGCAGCCGTGGGACAGGGGGCTACGAGCAGTACTTC.

On this clone: The conserved final phenylalanine or tryptophan is absent from the CDR3, which likely points to a read error. The genes are TRBV12-3 or TRBV12-4 and TRBJ2-2; TRBD1 agrees at 7 bases. Unmatched junction bases numbered 6, after V lost 4 bases and J lost 7 bases. The CDR3 sequence is 14 residues long. Written as DNA, the CDR3 is TGTGCCAGCAGTTGGCGACAGGGTCACGGGGAGCTGTTTTGT. It yields the protein CASSWRQGHGELFC.

The chain recombines TRBV20-1 with TRBJ2-7; 10 bases match TRBD2. Losses at the gene ends were 3 bases for V and 2 bases for J; bases not matched to a gene: 4. In germline, CDR1 is DFQATT, CDR2 SNEGSKA (reference sequence). The CDR3 loop spans 14 amino acids. The CDR3: CSASPSGGTYEQYF. The CDR3 DNA is TGCAGTGCTAGCCCTAGCGGGGGAACCTACGAGCAGTACTTC.

In this sample, this clone is medium-sized (0.01 to 0.1%). The rearrangement uses TRBV12-3 or TRBV12-4 and TRBJ2-7; no clear D. Trimming took off 4 bases at V and 0 bases at J, with 13 bases between the two ends. The CDR3 covers 15 residues. The CDR3 protein is CASSSDITSSYEQYF. The CDR3 nucleotides are TGTGCCAGCAGTTCAGACATCACCAGCTCCTACGAGCAGTACTTC.

This chain uses TRBV4-2 with TRBJ2-7; 9 bases fit TRBD2. CDR3 length: 16 amino acids. Germline-derived CDR1 and CDR2 are LGHNA and YNFKEQ. V trimming: 0 bases; J trimming: 2 bases; junction bases outside the gene matches: 5. CDR3 in amino acids: CASSQDAASGAYEQYF. CDR3 nucleotides: TGTGCCAGCAGCCAAGATGCGGCTAGCGGGGCCTACGAGCAGTACTTC.

This clone was counted at least ten times. This rearrangement joins TRBV20-1 to TRBJ2-2; D could derive from TRBD1 or TRBD2 (5 bases each). From germline, CDR1 is DFQATT and CDR2 SNEGSKA (reference sequence). V was trimmed by 0 bases and J by 5 bases, leaving 19 bases between them. The CDR3 is 17 residues long. CDR3 region: CSARDPSYGTRTGELFF. In nucleotides, the CDR3 is TGCAGTGCTAGAGATCCTTCTTACGGGACGAGGACCGGGGAGCTGTTTTTT.

This chain joins TRBV28 and TRBJ2-7, with 11 bases fitting TRBD2. CDR1 and CDR2 (germline): MDHEN, SYDVKM. V trimming: 7 bases; J trimming: 0 bases; junction bases outside the gene matches: 8. The CDR3 has 16 residues. CDR3 protein: CASKNPGLADSYEQYF. The CDR3 nucleotides are TGTGCCAGCAAAAATCCGGGACTAGCGGACTCCTACGAGCAGTACTTC.

This clone was recorded at least ten times. Written as DNA, the CDR3 is TGCAGTGCTATAATCCAACAGGCGAACACTGAAGCTTTCTTT. It specifies CSAIIQQANTEAFF. The V call is TRBV20-1, the J call TRBJ1-1, with D possibly matching TRBD1 (5 bases). CDR3 length: 14 amino acids. Trimming took off 4 bases at V and 1 base at J, with 13 bases between the two ends. Looked up from germline, CDR1 is DFQATT and CDR2 is SNEGSKA (reference sequence).

This clone was observed many times. The V and J genes are TRBV9 and TRBJ2-1, with 8 bases identical to TRBD2. V shed 4 bases and J 6 bases; nucleotides not matched to a gene: 12. CDR1 SGDLS and CDR2 YYNGEE come from the germline V gene. The CDR3 has 16 residues. CDR3 amino acids: CASSPIAGSPPNEQFF. The CDR3 bases are TGTGCCAGCAGCCCCATAGCGGGATCCCCTCCCAATGAGCAGTTCTTC.

Details on this clone: The germline gene is not matched at one end of the junction; a read error may be the cause. This chain connects TRBV27 to TRBJ1-2; D gene ambiguous. The germline CDR1 and CDR2 sequences are MNHEY and SMNVEV (reference sequence). The CDR3 runs 11 residues. The CDR3 coding sequence is TGTGCCAGCAGTTTACACTATGGCTACACGTTC. As protein: CASSLHYGYTF.

This clone was seen ten or more times. The junction and the germline gene differ at one end; a read error may be behind it. This chain connects TRBV7-6 to TRBJ2-1; tentative D call: TRBD1 (6 bases). Germline lookup yields CDR1 SGHVS and CDR2 FNYEAQ. The CDR3 has 15 amino acids. The CDR3 DNA reads as TGTGCCAGCAGCTTATCAGGGGTCTCCCACAATGAGCAGTTCTTC. Translating gives CASSLSGVSHNEQFF.